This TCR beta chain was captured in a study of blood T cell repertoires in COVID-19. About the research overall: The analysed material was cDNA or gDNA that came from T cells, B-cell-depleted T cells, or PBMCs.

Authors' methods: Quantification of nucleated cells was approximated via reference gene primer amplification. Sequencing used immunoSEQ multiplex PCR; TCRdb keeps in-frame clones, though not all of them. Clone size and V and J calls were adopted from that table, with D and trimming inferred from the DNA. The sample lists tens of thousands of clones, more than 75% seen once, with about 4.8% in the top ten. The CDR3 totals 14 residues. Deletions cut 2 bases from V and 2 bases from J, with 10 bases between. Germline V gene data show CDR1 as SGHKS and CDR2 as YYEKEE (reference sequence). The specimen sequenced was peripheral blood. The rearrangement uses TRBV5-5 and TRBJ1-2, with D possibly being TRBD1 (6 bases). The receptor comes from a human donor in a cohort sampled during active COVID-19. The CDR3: CASSLYRENYGYTF. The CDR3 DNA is TGTGCCAGCAGCTTATACAGGGAAAACTATGGCTACACCTTC.